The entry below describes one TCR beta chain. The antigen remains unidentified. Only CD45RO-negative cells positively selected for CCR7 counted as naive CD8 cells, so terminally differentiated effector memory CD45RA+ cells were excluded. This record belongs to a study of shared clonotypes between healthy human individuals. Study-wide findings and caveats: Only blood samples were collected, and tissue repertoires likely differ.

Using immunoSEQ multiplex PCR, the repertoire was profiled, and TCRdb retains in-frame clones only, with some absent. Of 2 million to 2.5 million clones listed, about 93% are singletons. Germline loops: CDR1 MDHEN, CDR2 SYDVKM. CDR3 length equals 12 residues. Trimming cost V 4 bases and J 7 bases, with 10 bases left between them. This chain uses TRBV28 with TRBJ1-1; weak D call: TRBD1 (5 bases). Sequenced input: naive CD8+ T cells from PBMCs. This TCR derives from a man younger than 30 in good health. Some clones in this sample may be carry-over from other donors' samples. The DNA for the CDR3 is TGTGCCAGCAGTTATACAGGTCTTGAAGCTTTCTTT. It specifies CASSYTGLEAFF. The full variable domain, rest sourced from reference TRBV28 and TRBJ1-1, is DVKVTQSSRYLVKRTGEKVFLECVQDMDHENMFWYRQDPGLGLRLIYFSYDVKMKEKGDIPEGYSVSREKKERFSLILESASTNQTSMYLCASSYTGLEAFFGQGTRLTVV.